This T cell receptor beta chain was observed in a study of T cells in lung cancer brain metastases. TCRdb's copy holds only in-frame clones and misses some; the assay was immunoSEQ multiplex PCR. The table shows about 6,700 clones, with 70% to 90% occurring only once. Trimming removed 0 bases at V and 13 bases at J, with 15 bases between. Germline V CDR1 and CDR2: MNHEY, SMNVEV (reference sequence). CDR3 length: 13 residues. The rearrangement uses TRBV27 and TRBJ1-1; D is ambiguous. This TCR was sampled from a man aged 45 to 65 with non-small cell lung cancer. The material sequenced was tumor tissue from the primary lung tumor. The CDR3 DNA reads as TGTGCCAGCAGTTTATCGAGCGGGAAGGAAAATTTCTTT. This gives the protein CASSLSSGKENFF.